Below, 15 T cell receptor beta chains from the same sample are listed, as sequenced in a study of post-analysis software for immune sequencing data. For these receptors, no antigen is known. TCR beta cDNA libraries had unique molecular identifiers. TCRdb re-called the PCR reads through MiXCR, storing one row per CDR3 protein. The sample has around 500,000 distinct CDR3 sequences, 34% seen once. General study results and limits: About 5 TRBV segments, including TRBV5-6, TRBV5-1 and TRBV20-1, were more frequent in patients than controls.

The sequenced sample consisted of blood. The receptors stem from a girl between 2 and 17 years old with multiple sclerosis.

The rearrangement links TRBV10-3 to TRBJ2-7; D unresolved. The V end lost 2 bases, the J end lost 5 bases, and 4 bases lay between the germline ends. There are 11 residues in the CDR3. Germline V lookup: CDR1 ENHRY, CDR2 SYGVKD. The CDR3 loop is CAISEGHEQYF. For the CDR3, the DNA is TGTGCCATCAGTGAGGGACACGAGCAGTACTTC.

The rearrangement links TRBV20-1 to TRBJ2-5, with TRBD2 matching 10 bases. CDR1 and CDR2 from the germline V gene are DFQATT and SNEGSKA (reference sequence). The CDR3 covers 13 residues. The junction had 1 base not matched to a gene; V was cut back by 4 bases and J by 2 bases. The CDR3 DNA is TGCAGTGCTAAACTAGCGGGGCAAGAGACCCAGTACTTC. Translating it yields CSAKLAGQETQYF.

This clonotype was counted between two and nine times. The chain has TRBV7-3 and TRBJ2-1, with TRBD2 matching 9 bases. CDR3 length: 14 residues. V was clipped by 5 bases and J by 13 bases; unmatched bases: 12. Germline CDR1 SGHTA, CDR2 FQGTGA. The CDR3 protein is CASSATGTSILQFF. CDR3 DNA sequence: TGTGCCAGCAGCGCTACCGGGACTAGCATCCTCCAGTTCTTC.

The rearrangement joins TRBV6-5 to TRBJ2-5; 11 bases align to TRBD2. Germline assignment: CDR1 MNHEY and CDR2 SVGAGI. V dropped 0 bases and J dropped 5; count of bases not matched to a gene: 8. There are 17 residues in the CDR3. The CDR3 DNA follows: TGTGCCAGCAGTTACTCGATTACGGGACTAGCGGAGGAGACCCAGTACTTC. It encodes CASSYSITGLAEETQYF.

J is TRBJ1-2 and V is TRBV11-2; TRBD1 matches at 8 bases. CDR3 length: 15 residues. Germline CDR1 and CDR2: SGHAT and FQNNGV. Trimming removed 5 bases from V and 6 bases from J; junction bases left unmatched: 11. CDR3 loop: CASSKPGQGRHGYTF. In DNA, the CDR3 is TGTGCCAGCAGCAAACCTGGACAGGGTCGTCATGGCTACACCTTC.

V gene TRBV18 combines with J gene TRBJ1-2; no clear D. This CDR3 is 12 amino acids long. Deletions cut 8 bases from V and 7 bases from J, with 14 bases between. Germline V gene data show CDR1 as KGHSH and CDR2 as LQKENI. The CDR3 DNA is TGTGCCAGCGCCCCGTCGCGGGTTGGCTACACCTTC. Translated: CASAPSRVGYTF.

The chain uses TRBV21-1 and TRBJ1-1. TRBV21-1 is designated a pseudogene. This CDR3 is 14 amino acids long. The CDR3, as DNA: TGTGCCAGCAGCCCCTCCCGCGGGGGGTTTAAAGCTTTCTTT. It is translated as CASSPSRGGFKAFF.

J is TRBJ1-1 and V is TRBV5-1; possibly TRBD1 for D (5 bases). The germline V gene has CDR1 SGHRS and CDR2 YFSETQ. The length of the CDR3 is 16 residues. V was clipped by 2 bases and J by 1 base, with 15 bases between them. CDR3 nucleotide sequence: TGCGCCAGCAGCTTCCGGGACCCAAGAGAGAACACTGAAGCTTTCTTT. Its protein is CASSFRDPRENTEAFF.

This clonotype was seen only a few times. This sequence joins TRBV5-1 and TRBJ1-5, with D hard to call. V shed 0 bases and J shed 2 bases, with 9 bases lying between them. The CDR3 runs to 15 residues. Per the germline V gene, CDR1 is SGHRS and CDR2 is YFSETQ. CDR3: CASSLEGKGNQPQHF. The CDR3 DNA follows: TGCGCCAGCAGCTTGGAAGGGAAGGGCAATCAGCCCCAGCATTTT.

The chain recombines TRBV29-1 with TRBJ1-4; no clear D. This CDR3 is built from 12 residues. Germline assignment: CDR1 SQVTM and CDR2 ANQGSEA. The CDR3 DNA is TGCAGTGGACGGACCGGAGGGGAAAAACTGTTTTTT. Translating it yields CSGRTGGEKLFF.

This clonotype was seen a few times. The chain has TRBV5-5 and TRBJ2-6, with no clear D. Trimming removed 0 bases at V and 0 bases at J, with 10 bases between. Germline assignment: CDR1 SGHKS and CDR2 YYEKEE (reference sequence). The CDR3 is made up of 17 amino acids. The CDR3 nucleotides read TGTGCCAGCAGCTTGGAGGGCCCTTTCTCTGGGGCCAACGTCCTGACTTTC. Translated, it gives CASSLEGPFSGANVLTF.

This chain connects TRBV5-1 to TRBJ2-2, with D hard to call. Trimming removed 0 bases from V and 6 bases from J, with 3 bases in between. In germline, CDR1 is SGHRS, CDR2 YFSETQ. The CDR3 loop spans 12 amino acids. The CDR3 DNA reads TGCGCCAGCAGCTTGGAGGCCGGGGAGCTGTTTTTT. This translates into CASSLEAGELFF.

The chain is built from TRBV27 and TRBJ1-2; 7 bases fit TRBD1. Trimming took 4 bases from V and 7 from J; bases not matched to a gene: 12. This CDR3 is built from 15 residues. CDR1 and CDR2 from the germline V gene are MNHEY and SMNVEV (reference sequence). The CDR3 is CASSSLLTGVVGYTF. In DNA form, the CDR3 reads TGTGCCAGCAGTTCACTCCTTACAGGGGTCGTTGGCTACACCTTC.

This chain uses TRBV6-5 with TRBJ2-7; no clear D gene. This CDR3 has 12 residues. The ends were cut back, 6 bases at V and 10 bases at J, with 16 bases in the middle. CDR1 MNHEY and CDR2 SVGAGI come from the germline V gene. Written as DNA, the CDR3 is TGTGCCAGCAGGCAGAGTGATAGTACCCAGTACTTC. Protein sequence: CASRQSDSTQYF.

This clonotype occurred many times. The V and J genes are TRBV29-1 and TRBJ1-2; the D gene is possibly TRBD1 (5 bases). The V gene lost 4 bases and the J gene lost 3 bases, with 9 bases spanning the gap. CDR3 size: 12 residues. Germline V CDR1 and CDR2: SQVTM, ANQGSEA. The CDR3 DNA follows: TGCAGCGTTGTCGAAGGGGACTATGGCTACACCTTC. Translation gives CSVVEGDYGYTF.